This T cell receptor beta chain was recorded in a study of Tregs in tolerant kidney transplant recipients (dated 2019 in TCRdb). The study in broad terms: Related donors were used in the transplants with nonmyeloablative bone marrow transplantation, and mixed chimerism was transient in the human trials. Before combined kidney and bone marrow transplantation, this study identified donor-specific regulatory T cells using TCRbeta sequencing and then followed those same cells after transplant.

In the case of this clone: Its antigen remains unidentified. The read comes to an end 3 residues before the CDR3 does, leaving the germline J gene to fill in the end.

For TCRbeta CDR3 sequencing, genomic DNA from the sorted cells was extracted using the QIAGEN DNeasy Blood and Tissue Kit. High-throughput TCRbeta CDR3 sequencing, which included PCR amplification with bias correction and internal controls, was done commercially through immunoSEQ. The authors' analysis ran thus. A unique productive TCRbeta sequence was defined by the CDR3 nucleotide sequence when primers matched, and otherwise by the CDR3 amino acid sequence together with the Vbeta and Jbeta genes. Sorting error was corrected by removing sequences shared between sorted populations at a frequency ratio of 2:1 or less, and the remaining shared sequences were assigned to the higher population. Sequences were defined as donor-reactive when expanded at least 5-fold in CFSE-low cells versus unstimulated cells and present at a frequency of at least 0.01% in CFSE-low cells. Jensen-Shannon divergence, calculated on the top 100 TCRbeta sequences ranked by frequency, was used to quantify repertoire divergence. When a sample had multiple sequencing runs, each run was corrected for sorting error separately and the runs were then pooled. TCRdb took this table from immuneACCESS and kept in-frame rearrangements with V and J called. Such tables lack part of the clones; where checked against another copy, unresolved V genes explain under half of the gap, and the rest is unexplained. V, J and clone size reflect that table, while D and trimming were determined from the DNA. This specimen's table enumerates under 55,000 clones. The leading ten clones occupy about 0.83% of the sample.

V gives up 6 bases and J gives up 4 bases, and the segment between their germline ends measures 12 bases. From the cysteine up to the phenylalanine, the CDR3 has a length of 13 residues. The DNA covers only part of the CDR3, 30 bases in frame from base 1. The germline V gene provides CDR1 ENHRY and CDR2 SYGVKD. The paper's findings and limits, for the study overall: In tolerant patients, donor-specific Tregs expanded more than Tregs overall, which suggests antigen-driven rather than nonspecific expansion. Expanding Tregs with activated donor B cells appeared to identify the most biologically relevant and donor-specific TCRbeta repertoire. Biological reproducibility was not directly assessed, although technical replication error appeared to be minimal. The study was limited by small patient numbers, and the findings need validation in larger populations and under other immunosuppression protocols. For some patients the PCR primers changed over time, which made it impossible to compare the samples from those patients at the nucleotide level.

The time point tag for this specimen amounts to: blood sample drawn before combined kidney and bone marrow transplant. Thawed PBMCs were FACS-sorted into unstimulated Tregs (CD4+CD25+CD127-), CD4+ non-Tregs (CD4+CD25-), CD4 cells and CD8 cells. 4 combined kidney and bone marrow transplant recipients from the ITN036ST trial were included as patients, and samples were available only from these trial subjects. Healthy control blood was separated into PBMCs by Ficoll density gradient and cryopreserved, and patient PBMCs were collected both before and after transplant. The sequence came from a human donor who received a combined kidney and bone marrow transplant. The material was CD4+ T cells from blood, obtained before the transplant. The rearrangement combines TRBV10-3 with TRBJ2-5; a tentative D match to TRBD2 spans 5 bases. The CDR3 bases that were read are TGTGCCATCAGCCTCATGAGCGGAGAGACC. This is translated as CAISLMSGET. The entire CDR3 protein is CAISLMSGETQYF.